The table lists the clone carrying this T cell receptor beta chain with many counts. Its target is not known. The trim removed 4 bases at V and 4 bases at J, leaving 3 bases unmatched. Germline CDR1 is ENHRY and CDR2 is SYGVKD. CDR3 length equals 13 residues. The data derive from a study of blood T cells in healthy people across ages. General observations from the study: Unsorted PBMC material precluded a definitive naive versus antigen-experienced comparison.

Healthy Caucasian individuals from Russia aged about 6 to 95 served as donors. With a J-beta primer mix and a sample-barcoded 5' primer, a second PCR ran roughly 6 to 11 cycles. A tag from a template-switch adaptor with 12 random nucleotides marked each cDNA molecule. TCRdb called the 5' RACE reads again in MiXCR, with one record for every CDR3 protein. This table holds 980,000 or so distinct CDR3 sequences, about 48% found once. The V call is TRBV10-3, the J call TRBJ1-2; 7 bases fit TRBD1. The TCR was taken from a man aged 25 to 40 in good health. Sequenced sample: blood. In nucleotides, the CDR3 is TGTGCCATCAGTGCCGGGACAGCCTATGGCTACACCTTC. It codes for CAISAGTAYGYTF.